The 4 T cell receptor beta chains presented below share a single source sample, sequenced in a study of vaccination effects on CD4 cells after COVID-19. Once cultured for 10 to 11 days, the cells underwent separation to obtain CD4+ T cells. Sequencing was performed with immunoSEQ multiplex PCR; in TCRdb, only in-frame clones are kept and a portion is missing. The data hold 70,000 or so clones, with roughly three quarters observed a single time. What these receptors recognize is not known. Sequencing used CD4+ T cells from PBMCs cultured without peptide, obtained before COVID-19 vaccination. The receptor source for this set is a human donor who received a COVID-19 vaccine.

This clone was picked up one time. The chain has TRBV2 and TRBJ1-6; 7 positions agree with TRBD1. V was pared by 6 bases and J by 6 bases, with 8 bases of the junction left unmatched. CDR1 SNHLY and CDR2 FYNNEI come from the germline V gene. The CDR3 is 15 amino acids. CDR3 region: CASSVLGQFNSPLHF. The CDR3, as DNA: TGTGCCAGCAGCGTTCTGGGACAGTTTAATTCACCCCTCCACTTT.

The CDR3 region is CASSILTSGMNTQYF. CDR3 in DNA: TGTGCCAGTAGTATATTGACTAGCGGGATGAATACGCAGTATTTT. V usage is TRBV19 and J usage is TRBJ2-3; 11 bases are a match to TRBD2. This CDR3 has 15 amino acids. J gave up 7 bases and V 2 bases, and 5 bases lay outside the gene matches. CDR1 and CDR2 (germline): LNHDA, SQIVND (reference sequence).

The chain is built from TRBV15 and TRBJ1-4, with D possibly TRBD1 on 5 matching bases. The CDR3 sequence is 17 residues long. V was shortened by 0 bases and J by 7 bases, with 18 bases between the two germline ends. The V gene's germline CDR1 is LNHNV and CDR2 YYDKDF (reference sequence). Here the CDR3 reads CATSRDGGPAGGEKLFF. The CDR3 DNA reads TGTGCCACCAGCAGAGATGGCGGACCCGCCGGGGGTGAAAAACTGTTTTTT.

The rearrangement joins TRBV27 to TRBJ1-4; D gene unclear. The CDR3 extends over 15 amino acids. Trimming shortened V by 5 bases and J by 7 bases, and 17 bases separated the two germline ends. Germline V gene lookup returns CDR1 MNHEY and CDR2 SMNVEV (reference sequence). CDR3 loop: CASSPSLGSFEKLFF. CDR3 nucleotide sequence: TGTGCCAGCAGTCCCTCTTTGGGAAGTTTTGAAAAACTGTTTTTT.